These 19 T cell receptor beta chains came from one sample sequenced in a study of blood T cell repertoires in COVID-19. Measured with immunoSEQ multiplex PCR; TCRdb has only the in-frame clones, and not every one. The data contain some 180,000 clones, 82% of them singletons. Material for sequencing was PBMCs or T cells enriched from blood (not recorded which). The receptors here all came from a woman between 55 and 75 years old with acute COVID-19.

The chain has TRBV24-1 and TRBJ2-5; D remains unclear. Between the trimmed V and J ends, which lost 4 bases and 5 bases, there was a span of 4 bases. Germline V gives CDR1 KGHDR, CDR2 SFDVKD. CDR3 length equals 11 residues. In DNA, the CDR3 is TGTGCCACCAGTGACAGGGAGACCCAGTACTTC. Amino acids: CATSDRETQYF.

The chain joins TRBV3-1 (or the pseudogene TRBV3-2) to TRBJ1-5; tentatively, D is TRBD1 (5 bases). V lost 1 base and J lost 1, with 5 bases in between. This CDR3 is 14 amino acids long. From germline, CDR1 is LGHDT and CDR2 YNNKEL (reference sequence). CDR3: CASSQGQSNQPQHF. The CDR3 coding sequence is TGTGCCAGCAGCCAAGGACAGAGCAATCAGCCCCAGCATTTT.

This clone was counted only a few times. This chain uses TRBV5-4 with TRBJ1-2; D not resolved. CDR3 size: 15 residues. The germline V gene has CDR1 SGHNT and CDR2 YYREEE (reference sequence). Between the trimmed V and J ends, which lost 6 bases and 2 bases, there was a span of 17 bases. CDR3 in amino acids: CASTRGLEGNYGYTF. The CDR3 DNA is TGTGCCAGCACCCGGGGTTTGGAAGGCAACTATGGCTACACCTTC.

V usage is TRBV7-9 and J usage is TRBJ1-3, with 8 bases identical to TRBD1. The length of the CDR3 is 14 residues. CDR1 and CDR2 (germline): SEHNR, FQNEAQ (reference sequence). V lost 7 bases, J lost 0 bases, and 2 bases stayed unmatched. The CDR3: CASNTGGSGNTIYF. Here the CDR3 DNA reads TGTGCCAGCAACACAGGGGGCTCTGGAAACACCATATATTTT.

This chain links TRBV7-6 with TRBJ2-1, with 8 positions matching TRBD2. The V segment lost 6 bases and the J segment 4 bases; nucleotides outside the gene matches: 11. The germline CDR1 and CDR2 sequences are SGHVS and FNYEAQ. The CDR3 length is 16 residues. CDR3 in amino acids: CASSPGGAGGYNEQFF. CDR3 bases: TGTGCCAGCAGTCCGGGCGGGGCGGGGGGATACAATGAGCAGTTCTTC.

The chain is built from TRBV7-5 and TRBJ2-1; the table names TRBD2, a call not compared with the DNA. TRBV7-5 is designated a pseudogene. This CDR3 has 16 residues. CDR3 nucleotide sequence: TGTGCCAGAAGCTTTCCGACTAGCGGGAGCTACAATGAGCAGTTCTTC. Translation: CARSFPTSGSYNEQFF.

As DNA, the CDR3 is TGTGCCAGCAGTTTAGAGGGTTTGAGCTCCTATAATTCACCCCTCCACTTT. This translates into CASSLEGLSSYNSPLHF. The chain employs TRBV27 and TRBJ1-6; D gene ambiguous. The CDR3 loop spans 17 amino acids. Germline CDR1 reads MNHEY; CDR2 reads SMNVEV (reference sequence). V lost 2 bases and J lost 0, with 11 bases in between.

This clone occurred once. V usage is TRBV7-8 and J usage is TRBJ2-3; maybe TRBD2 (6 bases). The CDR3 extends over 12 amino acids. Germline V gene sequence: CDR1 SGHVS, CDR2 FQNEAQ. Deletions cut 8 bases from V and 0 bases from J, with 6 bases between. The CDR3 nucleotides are TGTGCCAGCCTAGCGAGCACAGATACGCAGTATTTT. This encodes CASLASTDTQYF. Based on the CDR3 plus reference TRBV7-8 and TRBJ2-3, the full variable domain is GAGVSQSPRYKVAKRGQDVALRCDPISGHVSLFWYQQALGQGPEFLTYFQNEAQLDKSGLPSDRFFAERPEGSVSTLKIQRTQQEDSAVYLCASLASTDTQYFGPGTRLTVL.

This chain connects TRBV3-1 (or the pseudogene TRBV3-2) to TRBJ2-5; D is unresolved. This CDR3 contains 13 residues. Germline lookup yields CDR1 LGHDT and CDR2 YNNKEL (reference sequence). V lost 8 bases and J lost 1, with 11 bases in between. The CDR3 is CASHSPFQETQYF. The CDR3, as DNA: TGTGCCAGCCACTCACCATTCCAAGAGACCCAGTACTTC.

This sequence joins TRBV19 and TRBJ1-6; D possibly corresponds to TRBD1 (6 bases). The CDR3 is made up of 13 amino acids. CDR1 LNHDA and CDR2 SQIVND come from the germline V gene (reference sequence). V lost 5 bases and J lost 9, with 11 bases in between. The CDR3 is CASSFGQSSPLHF. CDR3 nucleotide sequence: TGTGCCAGTAGTTTCGGACAGAGTTCACCCCTCCACTTT.

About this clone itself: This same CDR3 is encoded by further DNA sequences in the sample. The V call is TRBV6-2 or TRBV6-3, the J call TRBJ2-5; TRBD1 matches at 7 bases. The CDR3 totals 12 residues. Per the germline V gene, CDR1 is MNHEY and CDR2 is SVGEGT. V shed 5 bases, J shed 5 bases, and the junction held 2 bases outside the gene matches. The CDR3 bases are TGTGCCAGCAGTCCACAGGGGGAGACCCAGTACTTC. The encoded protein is CASSPQGETQYF.

The CDR3 protein is CASTLAGGRNEQFF. The CDR3 DNA reads TGTGCCAGCACTCTAGCGGGGGGGCGCAATGAGCAGTTCTTC. The J gene is TRBJ2-1, the V gene TRBV6-5, with 12 positions matching TRBD2. V shed 7 bases and J 6 bases; nucleotides not matched to a gene: 4. The CDR3 loop spans 14 amino acids. Germline CDR1 reads MNHEY; CDR2 reads SVGAGI.

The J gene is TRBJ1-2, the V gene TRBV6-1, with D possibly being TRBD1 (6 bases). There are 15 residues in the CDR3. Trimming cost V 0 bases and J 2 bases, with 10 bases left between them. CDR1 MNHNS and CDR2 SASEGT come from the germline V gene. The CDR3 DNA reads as TGTGCCAGCAGTGAAGCGGAGACAGGCAACTATGGCTACACCTTC. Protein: CASSEAETGNYGYTF.

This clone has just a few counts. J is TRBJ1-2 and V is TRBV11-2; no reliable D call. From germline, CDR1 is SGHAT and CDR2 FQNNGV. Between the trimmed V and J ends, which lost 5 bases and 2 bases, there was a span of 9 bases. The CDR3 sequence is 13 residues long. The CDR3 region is CASSPQENYGYTF. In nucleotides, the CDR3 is TGTGCCAGCAGCCCGCAGGAAAACTATGGCTACACCTTC.

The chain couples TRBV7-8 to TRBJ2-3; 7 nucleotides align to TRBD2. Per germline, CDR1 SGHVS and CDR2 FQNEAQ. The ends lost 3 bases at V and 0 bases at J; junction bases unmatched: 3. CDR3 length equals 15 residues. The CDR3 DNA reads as TGTGCCAGCAGCTTCGAGCGGGGCAGCACAGATACGCAGTATTTT. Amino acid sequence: CASSFERGSTDTQYF.

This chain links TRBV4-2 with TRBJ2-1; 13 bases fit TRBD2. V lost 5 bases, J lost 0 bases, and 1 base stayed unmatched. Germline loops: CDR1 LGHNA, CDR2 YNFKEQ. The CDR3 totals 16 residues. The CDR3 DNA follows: TGTGCCAGCAGCGGGACTAGCGGGAACTCCTACAATGAGCAGTTCTTC. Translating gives CASSGTSGNSYNEQFF.

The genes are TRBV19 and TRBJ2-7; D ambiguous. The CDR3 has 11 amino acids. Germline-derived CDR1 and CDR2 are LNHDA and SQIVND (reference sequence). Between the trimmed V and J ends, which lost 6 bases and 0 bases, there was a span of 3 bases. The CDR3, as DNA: TGTGCCAGTAGCTCCTCCTACGAGCAGTACTTC. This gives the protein CASSSSYEQYF. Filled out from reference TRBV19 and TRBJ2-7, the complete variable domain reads DGGITQSPKYLFRKEGQNVTLSCEQNLNHDAMYWYRQDPGQGLRLIYYSQIVNDFQKGDIAEGYSVSREKKESFPLTVTSAQKNPTAFYLCASSSSYEQYFGPGTRLTVT.

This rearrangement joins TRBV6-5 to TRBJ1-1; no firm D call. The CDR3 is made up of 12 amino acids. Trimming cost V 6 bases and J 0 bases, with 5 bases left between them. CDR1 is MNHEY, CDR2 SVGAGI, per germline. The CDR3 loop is CASRQMNTEAFF. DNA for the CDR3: TGTGCCAGCAGGCAGATGAACACTGAAGCTTTCTTT.

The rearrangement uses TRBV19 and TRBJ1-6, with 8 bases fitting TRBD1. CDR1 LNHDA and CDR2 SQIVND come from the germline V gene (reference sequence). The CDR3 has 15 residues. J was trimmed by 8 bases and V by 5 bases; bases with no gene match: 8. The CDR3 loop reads CASSGTGQVDSPLHF. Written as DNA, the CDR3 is TGTGCCAGTAGTGGAACGGGACAGGTAGATTCACCCCTCCACTTT.